This paragraph reports one T cell receptor beta chain. This specimen belongs to a study of blood T cells in healthy people across ages. The use of a sample-barcoded 5' primer and a J-beta primer mix characterized a second PCR of about 7 to 12 cycles. TCRdb itself ran the 5' RACE reads through MiXCR, one entry per CDR3 protein. The table lists hundreds of thousands of distinct CDR3 sequences, approximately 26% of them singletons. The V gene lost 0 bases and the J gene lost 8 bases, with 13 bases spanning the gap. CDR1 MNHEY and CDR2 SVGAGI come from the germline V gene. This CDR3 spans 15 amino acids. Each sample used at least 6.5 million PBMCs. These data were likewise used in another study, on T cells of mothers and their children.

The receptor's source is a boy younger than 10 in good health. The sequenced sample was blood. V usage is TRBV6-5 and J usage is TRBJ1-4; TRBD1 might be the D (6 bases). For the CDR3, the DNA is TGTGCCAGCAGTTACTCGACGGGGGGCGGCGAAAAACTGTTTTTT. This gives the protein CASSYSTGGGEKLFF.